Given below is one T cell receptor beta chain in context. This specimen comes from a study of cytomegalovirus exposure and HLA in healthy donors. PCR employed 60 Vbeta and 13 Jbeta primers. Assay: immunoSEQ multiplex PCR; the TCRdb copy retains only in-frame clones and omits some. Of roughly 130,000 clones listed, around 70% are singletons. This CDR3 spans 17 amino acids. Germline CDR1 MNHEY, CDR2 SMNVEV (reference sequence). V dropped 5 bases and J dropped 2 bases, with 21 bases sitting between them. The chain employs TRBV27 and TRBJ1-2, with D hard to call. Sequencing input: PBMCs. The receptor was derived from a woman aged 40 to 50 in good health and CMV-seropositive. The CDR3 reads CASSPRNDSPKNYGYTF. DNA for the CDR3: TGTGCCAGCAGTCCACGAAATGACTCTCCCAAAAACTATGGCTACACCTTC.